This section outlines one TCR beta chain sequence together with its context. The data are from a study of blood T cell repertoires in COVID-19. CDR1 and CDR2 from the germline V gene are SGDLS and YYNGEE. The V gene lost 3 bases and the J gene lost 0 bases, with 13 bases spanning the gap. This CDR3 is 16 amino acids long. The method was immunoSEQ multiplex PCR; TCRdb's version includes in-frame clones alone and lacks a portion of them. The sample includes under 30,000 clones, roughly 94% of them seen just once. The rearrangement uses TRBV9 and TRBJ1-3, with D tentatively TRBD1 (5 bases). The sequence came from a human donor with active COVID-19. The donor label of this sample is uncertain. Material for sequencing was peripheral blood. This chain's CDR3 is CASSEGTGISGNTIYF. CDR3 bases: TGTGCCAGCAGCGAGGGAACAGGAATCTCTGGAAACACCATATATTTT.